This is a list of T cell receptor beta chains from one sample in a study of CD8+ T cells in alopecia areata. Sequenced by immunoSEQ multiplex PCR; TCRdb stores in-frame clones only, minus some. The sample carries roughly 20,000 clones, under 75% recorded once. The sequenced sample was skin, obtained at week 0. The origin of the receptors is a human donor with alopecia areata. Each CDR3 is given with its conserved first and last residue. D genes are given only for firm matches. A row's size may be missing; if present it is once, few, many or a size class.

d_gene	abundance	v_gene	j_gene	CDR3nt	CDR3aa
TRBD1	.	TRBV4-2	TRBJ1-2	TGTGCCAGCAGCCAAGATATAGGGGACAGCGCCTTGGTAGCTAACTATGGCTACACCTTC	CASSQDIGDSALVANYGYTF
.	.	TRBV19	TRBJ1-2	TGTGCCAGTAGCCCTCGGAACTATGGCTACACCTTC	CASSPRNYGYTF
TRBD2	.	TRBV10-3	TRBJ2-3	TGTGCCGTGCAGCGGGGGGTTAGCACAGATACGCAGTATTTT	CAVQRGVSTDTQYF
.	.	TRBV27	TRBJ1-2	TGTGCCAGCAGGACCATCCGAGCCTATGGCTACACCTTC	CASRTIRAYGYTF
TRBD1	few	TRBV4-1	TRBJ1-1	TGCGCCAGCAGCCATAACAGGGGGAACACTGAAGCTTTCTTT	CASSHNRGNTEAFF
.	few	TRBV4-2	TRBJ2-7	TGTGCCAGCAGCCCAGTTTGGGCGGGGGCGAGTGAGCAGTACTTC	CASSPVWAGASEQYF
TRBD1	few	TRBV5-1	TRBJ1-2	TGCGCCAGCAGCTTGAAAACAGGGGGCGTGGATGGCTACACCTTC	CASSLKTGGVDGYTF
.	.	TRBV6-5	TRBJ2-7	TGTGCCAGCACTCCGGCGGGCTCCTACGAGCAGTACTTC	CASTPAGSYEQYF
.	.	TRBV18	TRBJ1-2	TGTGCCAGCTCACCTACAGCGGATGCTAACTATGGCTACACCTTC	CASSPTADANYGYTF
.	.	TRBV9	TRBJ2-3	TGTGCCAGCAGCGTAGACTGGGCCGGGGGATCAGCAGATACGCAGTATTTT	CASSVDWAGGSADTQYF
.	.	TRBV7-2	TRBJ2-4	TGTGCCAGCAGCGACCCTTACTTAGCCAAAAACATTCAGTACTTC	CASSDPYLAKNIQYF
TRBD1	few	TRBV13	TRBJ2-2	TGTGCCAGCAGCTTAACGACAGGGGCGAACACCGGGGAGCTGTTTTTT	CASSLTTGANTGELFF
TRBD1	.	TRBV19	TRBJ2-2	TGTGCCACCACCGCCCAGGGGGTCGGGGAGCTGTTTTTT	CATTAQGVGELFF
.	few	TRBV6-1	TRBJ2-3	TGTGCCAGCAGGGTGAAAACTAGCACAGATACGCAGTATTTT	CASRVKTSTDTQYF
TRBD2	.	TRBV30	TRBJ2-3	TGTGCCTGGAGTGTACTGAGCGGGGGAAGTGCAGATACGCAGTATTTT	CAWSVLSGGSADTQYF
TRBD1	once	TRBV7-9	TRBJ1-2	TGTGCCAGCAGCTTTGTGGACAGGGGGCAGGATGGCTACACCTTC	CASSFVDRGQDGYTF
TRBD2	.	TRBV5-1	TRBJ2-1	TGCGCCAGCAGCCCCCTAGCGGTCAATGAGCAGTTCTTC	CASSPLAVNEQFF
.	.	TRBV6-5	TRBJ2-1	TGTGCCAGCAGATTCCAGGGGGGGAATGAGCAGTTCTTC	CASRFQGGNEQFF
.	.	TRBV4-2	TRBJ2-5	TGTGCCAGCAGCCCCGGGACGCTGGGGACCCAGTACTTC	CASSPGTLGTQYF
.	.	TRBV9	TRBJ2-6	TGTGCCAGCAGCGTAAGTCTAAGCTCTGGGGCCAACGTCCTGACTTTC	CASSVSLSSGANVLTF
TRBD1	.	TRBV5-1	TRBJ2-2	TGCGCCAGCAGCAGTCAGGGGGCTATCGGGGAGCTGTTTTTT	CASSSQGAIGELFF
TRBD2	.	TRBV6-1	TRBJ2-1	TGTGCCAGCAGTGAGGCACTAGCGGGGGGGTTCCCCACACTCTATGAGCAGCTCTTC	CASSEALAGGFPTLYEQLF
.	.	TRBV29-1	TRBJ2-4	TGCAGCGTATGGACCACAGGCAAAAACATTCAGTACTTC	CSVWTTGKNIQYF
TRBD1	few	TRBV5-4	TRBJ2-5	TGTGCCAGCAGTTGGACGACAGGGGGCGAAGAGACCCAGTACTTC	CASSWTTGGEETQYF
TRBD1	.	TRBV14	TRBJ1-6	TGTGCCAGCAGCCAAGTTTTTGGGACAGACTATAATTCACCCCTCCACTTT	CASSQVFGTDYNSPLHF
.	few	TRBV4-1	TRBJ1-2	TGCGCCAGCAGCCAAGAAGCCGCCCTCCCTGGCTACACCTTC	CASSQEAALPGYTF
.	.	TRBV11-3	TRBJ2-1	TGTGCCAGCAGCTTAGGAGGGGATGAGCAGTTCTTC	CASSLGGDEQFF
.	.	TRBV2	TRBJ1-1	TGTGCCAGCAGTGAAGTTGGGGTAGTCGGGACTGAAGCTTTCTTT	CASSEVGVVGTEAFF
TRBD2	few	TRBV7-8	TRBJ2-1	TGTGCCAGCAGCTTAACGGTAGCGGGGGGGCCGTTGAATGAGCAGTTCTTC	CASSLTVAGGPLNEQFF
TRBD2	.	TRBV2	TRBJ2-5	TGTGCCAGCAGGCGGACTAGCGGGGGCCTGCAAGAGACCCAGTACTTC	CASRRTSGGLQETQYF
TRBD1	.	TRBV19	TRBJ1-1	TGTGCCAGTAGTATCGGGACAGGGAGGGAAGCTTTCTTT	CASSIGTGREAFF
.	few	TRBV6-1	TRBJ2-2	TGTGCCAGCAGTGAACTTGCTGCCCCGGGCACCGGGGAGCTGTTTTTT	CASSELAAPGTGELFF
TRBD1	.	TRBV19	TRBJ1-6	TGTGCCAGTAGTAATGACAGGGGCTCACCCCTCCACTTT	CASSNDRGSPLHF
TRBD2	.	TRBV4-3	TRBJ2-5	TGCGCCAGCAGCCGAACTTGGGGCGGGGGGCAAGAGACCCAGTACTTC	CASSRTWGGGQETQYF
TRBD2	.	TRBV4-2	TRBJ2-3	TGTGCCAGCAGCCAGACTAGCTCTGATGGCACAGATACGCAGTATTTT	CASSQTSSDGTDTQYF
.	few	TRBV4-1	TRBJ2-1	TGCGCCAGCAGCCAAGGGTCCTGGAGGGAGCAGTTCTTC	CASSQGSWREQFF
.	few	TRBV5-1	TRBJ2-7	TGCGCCAGCAGGGGCGGCGACCGAGCCTACGAGCAGTACTTC	CASRGGDRAYEQYF
.	.	TRBV7-2	TRBJ2-7	TGTGCCAGCAGCCCTTCAGGGTTCTACGAGCAGTACTTC	CASSPSGFYEQYF
.	.	TRBV18	TRBJ2-3	TGTGCCAGCTCACTCCCTCCCAAAGATACGCAGTATTTT	CASSLPPKDTQYF
.	.	TRBV25-1	TRBJ2-1	TGTGCCAGCAGTGAATATGGGGGGGCTTACTACAATGAGCAGTTCTTC	CASSEYGGAYYNEQFF
.	few	TRBV10-2	TRBJ1-5	TGCGCCAGCAGTGAGGGCCGGGATCAGCCCCAGCATTTT	CASSEGRDQPQHF
.	.	TRBV4-3	TRBJ2-1	TGCGCCAGCAGCCAAGATAGGACCAGCGGATATTACAATGAGCAGTTCTTC	CASSQDRTSGYYNEQFF
.	few	TRBV7-6	TRBJ2-3	TGTGCCAGCAGCTCCCGTATTGGGGCAACGGGCACAGATACGCAGTATTTT	CASSSRIGATGTDTQYF
.	few	TRBV7-2	TRBJ2-5	TGTGCCAGCACCCACGGGGAGACCCAGTACTTC	CASTHGETQYF
.	.	TRBV5-1	TRBJ2-3	TGCGCCAGCAGCCCGGACAGTCCCACAGATACGCAGTATTTT	CASSPDSPTDTQYF
.	.	TRBV6-5	TRBJ2-7	TGTGCCAGCAGTTCCGGGACATCTCGCCACGAGCAGTACTTC	CASSSGTSRHEQYF
TRBD2	few	TRBV7-3	TRBJ2-1	TGTGCCAGCAGCCGGGGGGGATACGATGAGCAGTTCTTC	CASSRGGYDEQFF
TRBD1	few	TRBV2	TRBJ1-1	TGTGCCAGCATATCTGACAGGACAGGGAACACTGAAGCTTTCTTT	CASISDRTGNTEAFF
.	few	TRBV6-5	TRBJ2-7	TGTGCCAGCAGTCTAGCAGGAGGGCTCTACGAGCAGTACTTC	CASSLAGGLYEQYF
TRBD1	few	TRBV6-1	TRBJ1-1	TGTGCCAGCAGTGAAGTTGGGACAGTGGACACTGAAGCTTTCTTT	CASSEVGTVDTEAFF
.	.	TRBV7-9	TRBJ1-1	TGTGCCAGCAGCCTAGGACCAACCCCGTGGAACAGTGAAGCTTTCTTT	CASSLGPTPWNSEAFF
.	.	TRBV20-1	TRBJ1-1	TGCAGTGCCACGGACGGTACTGAAGCTTTCTTT	CSATDGTEAFF